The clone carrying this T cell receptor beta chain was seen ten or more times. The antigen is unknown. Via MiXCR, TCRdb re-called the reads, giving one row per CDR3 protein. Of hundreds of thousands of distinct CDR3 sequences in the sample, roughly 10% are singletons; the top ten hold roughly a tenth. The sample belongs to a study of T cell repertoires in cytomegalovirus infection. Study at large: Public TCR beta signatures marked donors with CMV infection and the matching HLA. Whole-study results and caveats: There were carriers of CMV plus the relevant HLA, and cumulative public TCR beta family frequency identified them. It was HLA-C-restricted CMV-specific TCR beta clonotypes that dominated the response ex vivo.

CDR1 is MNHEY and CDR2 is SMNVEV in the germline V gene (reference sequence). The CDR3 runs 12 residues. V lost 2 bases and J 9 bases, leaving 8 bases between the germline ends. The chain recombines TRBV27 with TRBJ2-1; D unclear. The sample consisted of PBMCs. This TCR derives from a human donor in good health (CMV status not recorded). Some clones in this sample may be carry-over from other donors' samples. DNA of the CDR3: TGTGCCAGCAGTTTACGCCCCGGTGAGCAGTTCTTC. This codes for CASSLRPGEQFF.